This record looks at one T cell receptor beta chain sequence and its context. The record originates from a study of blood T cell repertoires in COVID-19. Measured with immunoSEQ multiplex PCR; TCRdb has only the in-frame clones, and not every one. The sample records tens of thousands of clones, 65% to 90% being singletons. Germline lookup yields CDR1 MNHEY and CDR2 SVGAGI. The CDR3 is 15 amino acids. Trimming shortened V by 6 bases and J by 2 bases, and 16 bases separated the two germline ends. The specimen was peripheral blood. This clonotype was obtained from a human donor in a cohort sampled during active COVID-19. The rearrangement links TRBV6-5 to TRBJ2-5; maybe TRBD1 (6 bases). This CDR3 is CASRRTGTLQETQYF. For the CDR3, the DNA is TGTGCCAGCAGAAGAACAGGGACCCTACAAGAGACCCAGTACTTC.